These 10 T cell receptor beta chains were sequenced from one sample in a study of metastatic and nonmetastatic thyroid tumors. All patients were treatment-naive before thyroid surgery. MiXCR was used by TCRdb to re-call the PCR reads. This table holds around 42,000 clones, about 12% found once. Specimen: blood. The source of these receptors is a male donor with papillary thyroid cancer or a benign thyroid nodule (not recorded which). Some clones in this sample may be carry-over from other donors' samples.

This clone was detected many times. J is TRBJ2-1 and V is TRBV27, with 9 bases aligning to TRBD1. Germline V gene lookup returns CDR1 MNHEY and CDR2 SMNVEV (reference sequence). The CDR3 is made up of 13 amino acids. J gave up 12 bases and V 4 bases, and 7 bases lay outside the gene matches. This chain's CDR3 is CASSSPGQGPQFF. In DNA, the CDR3 is TGTGCCAGCAGTTCCCCGGGACAGGGACCGCAGTTCTTC.

The rearrangement joins TRBV5-1 to TRBJ1-6; no clear D gene. Looked up from germline, CDR1 is SGHRS and CDR2 is YFSETQ. V lost 1 base to trimming and J lost 6 bases, with 11 bases between them. This CDR3 spans 15 amino acids. The CDR3 reads CASSLQTAPNSPLHF. The CDR3 DNA reads as TGCGCCAGCAGCTTGCAGACGGCTCCTAATTCACCCCTCCACTTT.

This clone was recorded many times. The chain carries TRBV7-2 and TRBJ2-1; TRBD2 is a possible D gene (5 bases). CDR3 length equals 17 residues. V lost 3 bases and J lost 5, with 20 bases in between. Germline CDR1 is SGHTA and CDR2 is FQGNSA. CDR3 bases: TGTGCCAGCAGCTTGAGGGAAAGAGTCGGGTCCCACAATGAGCAGTTCTTC. It encodes CASSLRERVGSHNEQFF.

This clone was seen many times. This chain links TRBV7-9 with TRBJ1-4; D not resolved. The length of the CDR3 is 15 residues. Trimming took off 2 bases at V and 7 bases at J, with 14 bases between the two ends. From germline, CDR1 is SEHNR and CDR2 FQNEAQ (reference sequence). The CDR3 loop reads CASSLTQPRGEKLFF. CDR3 bases: TGTGCCAGCAGCTTAACCCAACCACGGGGTGAAAAACTGTTTTTT.

This clone was counted at least ten times. J is TRBJ1-5 and V is TRBV19; D is unclear. This CDR3 has 13 residues. Trimming took 4 bases from V and 5 from J, leaving 9 bases between them. Per germline, CDR1 LNHDA and CDR2 SQIVND (reference sequence). The CDR3, as DNA: TGTGCCAGTAGTACCCAATTCGATCAGCCCCAGCATTTT. This gives the protein CASSTQFDQPQHF.

This clone was counted ten times or more. The chain has TRBV12-3 or TRBV12-4 and TRBJ2-2; the match to TRBD2 covers 8 bases. The CDR3 length is 15 residues. The ends lost 1 base at V and 5 bases at J; junction bases unmatched: 3. This chain's CDR3 is CASSLEASGTGELFF. CDR3 bases: TGTGCCAGCAGTTTAGAGGCTAGCGGGACCGGGGAGCTGTTTTTT.

This clone was counted at least ten times. V gene TRBV7-9 combines with J gene TRBJ2-7; 7 bases align to TRBD2. V was clipped by 5 bases and J by 5 bases; unmatched bases: 9. This CDR3 spans 14 amino acids. Germline V gene data show CDR1 as SEHNR and CDR2 as FQNEAQ (reference sequence). The CDR3: CASSHKGGSHEQYF. In DNA form, the CDR3 reads TGTGCCAGCAGCCATAAGGGCGGGAGTCACGAGCAGTACTTC.

With regard to this clone: A read error may be the cause here, since a much bigger clone is one base away. The CDR3 ends on some other residue instead of the conserved phenylalanine or tryptophan, so this is likely a read error. This chain joins TRBV7-9 and TRBJ1-5; D gene uncertain. The V gene lost 1 base and the J gene lost 7 bases, with 5 bases spanning the gap. The CDR3 spans 12 residues. Germline loops: CDR1 SEHNR, CDR2 FQNEAQ (reference sequence). The CDR3 nucleotides are TGTGCCAGCAGCTTAGTAGGACAGCCCCAGCATTCT. It encodes CASSLVGQPQHS.

This clone was detected many times. J is TRBJ2-1 and V is TRBV24-1, with 14 bases aligning to TRBD2. CDR3 size: 16 residues. Germline trimming cut 4 bases from V and 2 bases from J; bases unmatched to any gene: 0. Germline V lookup: CDR1 KGHDR, CDR2 SFDVKD. CDR3 loop: CATSETSGGAYNEQFF. Here the CDR3 DNA reads TGTGCCACCAGTGAGACTAGCGGGGGGGCCTACAATGAGCAGTTCTTC.

This clone came up many times. The V gene is TRBV19, the J gene TRBJ2-2, with D possibly matching TRBD1 (5 bases). CDR1 LNHDA and CDR2 SQIVND come from the germline V gene (reference sequence). Trimming left V 5 bases short and J 4 bases short, with 14 bases between. This CDR3 region has 15 residues. The CDR3 nucleotides are TGTGCCAGTAGTTCAAAGGGGTGGGGCACCGGGGAGCTGTTTTTT. Amino acid sequence: CASSSKGWGTGELFF. Supplemented by reference TRBV19 and TRBJ2-2, the full variable domain reads DGGITQSPKYLFRKEGQNVTLSCEQNLNHDAMYWYRQDPGQGLRLIYYSQIVNDFQKGDIAEGYSVSREKKESFPLTVTSAQKNPTAFYLCASSSKGWGTGELFFGEGSRLTVL.